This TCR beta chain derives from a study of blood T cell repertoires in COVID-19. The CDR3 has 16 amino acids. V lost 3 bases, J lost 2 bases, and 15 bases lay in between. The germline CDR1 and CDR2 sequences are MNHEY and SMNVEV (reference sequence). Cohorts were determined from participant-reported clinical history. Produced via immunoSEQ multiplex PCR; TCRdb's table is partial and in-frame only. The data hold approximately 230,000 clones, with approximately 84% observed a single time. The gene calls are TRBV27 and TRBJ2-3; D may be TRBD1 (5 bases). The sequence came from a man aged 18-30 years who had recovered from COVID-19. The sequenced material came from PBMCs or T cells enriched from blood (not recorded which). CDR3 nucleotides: TGTGCCAGCAGTTTGGGATGGGATGGGGCCACAGATACGCAGTATTTT. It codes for CASSLGWDGATDTQYF.